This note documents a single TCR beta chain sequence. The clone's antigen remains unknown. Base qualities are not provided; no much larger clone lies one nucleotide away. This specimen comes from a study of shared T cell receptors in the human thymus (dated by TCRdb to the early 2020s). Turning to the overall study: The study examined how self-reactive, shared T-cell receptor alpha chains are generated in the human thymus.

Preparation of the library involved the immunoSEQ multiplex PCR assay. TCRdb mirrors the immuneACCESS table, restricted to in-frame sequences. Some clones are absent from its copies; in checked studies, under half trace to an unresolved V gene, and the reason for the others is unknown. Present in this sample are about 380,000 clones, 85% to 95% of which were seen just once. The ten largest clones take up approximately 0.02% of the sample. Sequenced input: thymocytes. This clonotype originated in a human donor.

The CDR3 amino acid sequence is: CASSVEVRMNTEAFF. The nucleotide sequence is given as TGTGCCAGTAGTGTCGAAGTGAGAATGAACACTGAAGCTTTCTTT. The chain couples TRBV19 to TRBJ1-1; no confident D gene assignment can be made. CDR1 and CDR2 are read off the germline V gene (reference sequence) as LNHDA and SQIVND. Its CDR3 holds 15 amino acids, cysteine through phenylalanine. Just CDR3 DNA is preserved here, 45 bases in frame from base 1. V is cut by 5 bases and J by 0 bases, and the space between the germline ends is 13 bases.